These T cell receptor beta chains were read from a single sample in a study of blood T cell repertoires in COVID-19. TCRdb keeps only in-frame clones here, not all; method: immunoSEQ multiplex PCR. The sample includes 80,000 to 95,000 clones, around 84% of them seen just once. The sample comprised peripheral blood. These receptors came from an elderly woman in a cohort sampled during active or convalescent COVID-19. Both conserved end residues are part of each CDR3. The order of the fields is clone size, D gene, V gene, J gene, CDR3 DNA, CDR3 protein. A D gene is named only where the DNA matches it firmly. Clone size is given for some rows only: seen once, a few or many times, or a class if the clone is expanded.

-	TRBD2	TRBV24-1	TRBJ2-4	TGTGCCACCAGTGATGCTAGCGGGAGCGGTGACATTCAGTACTTC	CATSDASGSGDIQYF
few	TRBD1	TRBV18	TRBJ2-7	TGTGCCAGCTCACCACCGGCGGGACAGGGGTCGTACGAGCAGTACTTC	CASSPPAGQGSYEQYF
few	-	TRBV11-2	TRBJ2-3	TGTGCCAGCAACGACGGGGCAGATACGCAGTATTTT	CASNDGADTQYF
-	TRBD2	TRBV7-2	TRBJ2-1	TGTGCCAGCAGCTTAGTAACTAGCGGATTCTCCTACAATGAGCAGTTCTTC	CASSLVTSGFSYNEQFF
once	-	TRBV18	TRBJ1-5	TGTGCCAGCTCACCGTCACGGGGTGGATATCAGCCCCAGCATTTT	CASSPSRGGYQPQHF
-	TRBD2	TRBV3-1/TRBV3-2	TRBJ2-7	TGTGCCAGCAGCCTGATGGGGACTAGCGGTACCTACGAGCAGTACTTC	CASSLMGTSGTYEQYF
-	-	TRBV10-3	TRBJ2-3	TGTGCCATCAGTGACGCACCTGCAGGGGTGACAGATACGCAGTATTTT	CAISDAPAGVTDTQYF
-	-	TRBV19	TRBJ2-2	TGTGCCAGTAGTATCACCAGGGTGGCCGGGGAGCTGTTTTTT	CASSITRVAGELFF
-	TRBD2	TRBV3-1/TRBV3-2	TRBJ2-5	TGTGCCAGCAGCCAAGATATTAGGCGGCGGGAGGGGAAAGAGACCCAGTACTTC	CASSQDIRRREGKETQYF
-	-	TRBV18	TRBJ2-6	TGTGCCAGCTCACCCTATATCCCCTCTGGGGCCAACGTCCTGACTTTC	CASSPYIPSGANVLTF
-	TRBD1	TRBV7-9	TRBJ2-2	TGTGCCAGCAGCTTACCCCTAGACAGGGTAATCCGCACCGGGGAGCTGTTTTTT	CASSLPLDRVIRTGELFF
-	-	TRBV6-5	TRBJ1-3	TGTGCCAGCAGTTACCTATCAGGGACTGGAAACACCATATATTTT	CASSYLSGTGNTIYF
-	-	TRBV30	TRBJ1-1	TGTGCCTGGAGGGACTCCTCCGACACTGAAGCTTTCTTT	CAWRDSSDTEAFF
-	-	TRBV5-4	TRBJ1-1	TGTGCCAGCAGCTTGGGGGCGAGGAGGGACACTGAAGCTTTCTTT	CASSLGARRDTEAFF
-	TRBD1	TRBV11-2	TRBJ2-5	TGTGCCAGCAGCTTATCCTCGGACAGGGGGATCCAAGAGACCCAGTACTTC	CASSLSSDRGIQETQYF
once	TRBD2	TRBV19	TRBJ2-7	TGTGCCAGTAGCCCTATGGGGAGACTAGCGGGGAGCTCCTACGAGCAGTACTTC	CASSPMGRLAGSSYEQYF
-	-	TRBV25-1	TRBJ1-2	TGTGCCAGCAGTGAATATTCGGGGGGTTTTAGCTATGGCTACACCTTC	CASSEYSGGFSYGYTF
-	TRBD1	TRBV19	TRBJ1-1	TGTGCCAGTAGTATGCCGGGACAGGGGGCAAGGGGTGAAGCTTTCTTT	CASSMPGQGARGEAFF
-	TRBD1	TRBV28	TRBJ1-2	TGTGCCAGCAGCCCACCGGGACAGGGGGTCCCGACCTATGGCTACACCTTC	CASSPPGQGVPTYGYTF
-	-	TRBV5-1	TRBJ1-1	TGCGCCAGCAGCTTGGTTGGGGGAGGCACTGAAGCTTTCTTT	CASSLVGGGTEAFF
-	-	TRBV7-3	TRBJ1-1	TGTGCCAGCAGCTTATTGACAGACACTGAAGCTTTCTTT	CASSLLTDTEAFF
-	TRBD2	TRBV3-1/TRBV3-2	TRBJ2-1	TGTGCCAGCAGCCCGGGACTAGCGGGAGTTGGGCAGTTCTTC	CASSPGLAGVGQFF
-	-	TRBV5-1	TRBJ2-4	TGCGCCAGCAGCTTGGTGGGGGGCGGGAGTGAAAAAAACATTCAGTACTTC	CASSLVGGGSEKNIQYF
-	-	TRBV9	TRBJ1-2	TGTGCCAGCAGCGTAGGGCAAAGAAATGGCTACACCTTC	CASSVGQRNGYTF
once	-	TRBV6-5	TRBJ1-6	TGTGCCAGCAGACAGAATAATTCACCCCTCCACTTT	CASRQNNSPLHF
-	-	TRBV2	TRBJ1-6	TGTGCCAGCAATAGGCAGGGGTTGGATTCACCCCTCCACTTT	CASNRQGLDSPLHF
-	-	TRBV15	TRBJ1-5	TGTGCCACCAGTATCCTACAGCCAAATCAGCCCCAGCATTTT	CATSILQPNQPQHF
-	-	TRBV11-2	TRBJ1-3	TGTGCCAGCAGCCCGCCCCGCGGTTCTGGAAACACCATATATTTT	CASSPPRGSGNTIYF
-	TRBD2	TRBV7-3	TRBJ2-1	TGTGCCAGCAGCCAAACCGGGACTAGCGGTGCTGGGTCCTACAATGAGCAGTTCTTC	CASSQTGTSGAGSYNEQFF
-	-	TRBV7-3	TRBJ1-3	TGTGCCAGCAGCTCCGGACTGAACTCTGGAAACACCATATATTTT	CASSSGLNSGNTIYF
-	TRBD1	TRBV5-6	TRBJ1-1	TGTGCCAGCAGCTTGCGAGAGGGACAGGTGAACACTGAAGCTTTCTTT	CASSLREGQVNTEAFF
-	-	TRBV11-3	TRBJ1-1	TGTGCCAGCAGCTATACACGTAACACTGAAGCTTTCTTT	CASSYTRNTEAFF
once	TRBD1	TRBV12-3/TRBV12-4	TRBJ1-5	TGTGCCAGCAGCTGGGACAGAAATCAGCCCCAGCATTTT	CASSWDRNQPQHF
-	-	TRBV23-1	TRBJ1-4	TGCGCCAGCAGACGGGTACGGGAAAAACTGTTTTTT	CASRRVREKLFF
-	TRBD1	TRBV19	TRBJ2-2	TGTGCCAGTAGCAGGACAGGGGGCACCGGGGAGCTGTTTTTT	CASSRTGGTGELFF
-	-	TRBV11-3	TRBJ1-4	TGTGCCAGCAGCCGCCCCCTCCAGGGTGAAAAACTGTTTTTT	CASSRPLQGEKLFF
-	-	TRBV21-1	TRBJ1-2	TGTGCCAGCAGCATTACAGGGCGATGCTACACCTTC	CASSITGRCYTF
-	TRBD1	TRBV5-1	TRBJ1-4	TGCGCCAGCAGCAACGGACAGGGGAGGGCGGTGGGTGAAAAACTGTTTTTT	CASSNGQGRAVGEKLFF
-	-	TRBV20-1	TRBJ1-5	TGCAGTGCTAGTCATGACAGTGGTCGGGAGCCCCAGCATTTT	CSASHDSGREPQHF
-	-	TRBV6-6	TRBJ2-3	TGTGCCAGCAGATGGGGAGGTACAGATACGCAGTATTTT	CASRWGGTDTQYF